This T cell receptor (beta chain) emerged from a study of T cells in localized non-small cell lung cancer. General study points: Clonality peaked in uninvolved adjacent lung rather than tumor. Of the top 100 tumor clones, median approximately 50 were in adjacent lung, approximately 28 among its top 100.

Clones were read by immunoSEQ multiplex PCR, and TCRdb kept only the in-frame ones, dropping some. The table lists fewer than 30,000 clones, 80% to 85% of them singletons, with approximately 5.3% in the top ten. Trimming took off 3 bases at V and 2 bases at J, with 9 bases between the two ends. The CDR3 extends over 14 amino acids. Germline V gene data show CDR1 as SGDLS and CDR2 as YYNGEE. Notes on this clone: The antigen remains undetermined.

The receptor was derived from a man aged 40 to 75 with stage III lung adenocarcinoma. The gene calls are TRBV9 and TRBJ1-3; TRBD1 is a possible D gene (5 bases). The material was peripheral blood mononuclear cells, obtained before any cancer treatment. CDR3 DNA: TGTGCCAGCAGCGGCGGGACCCCTGGAAACACCATATATTTT. It yields the protein CASSGGTPGNTIYF. Filled out from reference TRBV9 and TRBJ1-3, the complete variable domain reads DSGVTQTPKHLITATGQRVTLRCSPRSGDLSVYWYQQSLDQGLQFLIQYYNGEERAKGNILERFSAQQFPDLHSELNLSSLELGDSALYFCASSGGTPGNTIYFGEGSWLTVV.